The source of this T cell receptor beta chain is a study of spatial heterogeneity in lung cancer (dated by TCRdb to about 2019). Concerning the study at large: Beta-chain transcripts were consistently detected in greater numbers than alpha-chain transcripts, which likely reflected higher beta-chain transcript abundance. At surgery, both alpha and beta chains were TCR-sequenced in 200 to 250 tumor regions, some 64 matched nontumor lung samples and some 60 PBMC samples. TCR transcript counts in tumor regions correlated strongly with a T cell transcriptional module score from matched bulk RNA-seq. The study quantitatively compared TCR alpha and beta repertoires across multiple tumor regions, matched nontumor lung and blood in non-small cell lung cancer. Nonsynonymous mutation counts, determined by whole-exome sequencing of tumor tissue, were related to TCR repertoire features. In the raw uncorrected reads, each unique combination of TCR and UMI appeared more than ten times on average.

The time point label on this specimen signifies: sample taken at primary tumor resection. The donors were about 71 patients from the lung TRACERx cohort who had early-stage, untreated non-small cell lung cancer. For TCR sequencing, whole RNA was extracted from tumor and nontumor lung tissue, or from cryopreserved PBMC samples, and no cell sorting was done. A patient was chosen for TCR sequencing only when enough RNA was available from at least two tumor regions. A lung pathologist reviewed the tumor and adjacent nontumor lung specimens before the specimens were selected. The library was obtained by 5' RACE. Sequencing was performed on a NextSeq 500. In the TCR library protocol, a unique molecular identifier was attached to each TCR cDNA molecule so that PCR and sequencing errors could be corrected. The study's own analysis went as follows. TCR identification, UMI-based error correction and CDR3 extraction were performed with Decombinator tools. TCRs above a frequency of 2 per 1,000, corresponding to the top 1% of the tumor frequency distribution, were defined as expanded. Expanded tumor TCRs statistically deemed absent (corrected P<0.05) from at least one tumor region were classed as regional, and all other expanded tumor TCRs were classed as ubiquitous. Renyi diversity was calculated using the R vegan package after each repertoire was subsampled 100 times to 5,000 TCRs. CDR3 similarity networks were built from amino acid triplet string-kernel similarity, with CDR3s being connected when pairwise similarity was above 0.82. The public reads were quality trimmed at Q25 with fastp and then assembled into clones with MiXCR by TCRdb, keeping productive beta chains. Entries that share a CDR3 protein sequence are merged under the most common genes and DNA. The V and J calls were not made by the authors but by TCRdb's processing. In this sample the table shows about 100,000 distinct CDR3 sequences, 3.5% to 5% of which occur a single time. Over 20% of the sample is taken by the ten largest.

Paper-wide results and their limitations: The number of expanded intratumoral alpha and beta TCRs correlated with the tumor nonsynonymous mutation count. Confirming at a functional level the hypothesis that regional TCRs recognize regional mutations was considered to require additional single-cell paired TCR alpha and beta sequencing. Counts of ubiquitous and regional expanded TCRs correlated with counts of ubiquitous and regional nonsynonymous mutations, respectively. TCR-seq coverage of tumor T cells was estimated to be only about 7% for alpha chains and about 12% for beta chains.

There are many counts of this clonotype. Its antigen remains undetermined. No much larger clonotype is one base removed from it; base qualities were not supplied. As encoded in the germline V gene (reference sequence), CDR1 is DFQATT while CDR2 is SNEGSKA. Trimming at the junction amounts to 1 base on V and 0 bases on J, and the germline ends lie 6 bases apart. The CDR3 holds 13 amino acids from the cysteine to the phenylalanine. The entry retains the CDR3 DNA only, 39 bases that are in frame from base 1. Sequenced material: lung tumor tissue, taken at surgery. This clonotype was obtained from a male donor with early-stage non-small cell lung cancer. The V gene is TRBV20-1 and the J gene is TRBJ1-1; the D gene remains uncertain. The CDR3 corresponds to CSARVEMNTEAFF. DNA sequence: TGCAGTGCTAGAGTGGAGATGAACACTGAAGCTTTCTTT.